A selection of T cell receptor beta chains follows, all from one sample in a study of neoadjuvant nivolumab and ipilimumab in lung cancer. The assay was immunoSEQ multiplex PCR, and TCRdb's table has in-frame clones only and misses some. The sample has 40,000 to 60,000 clones; about 89% are singletons. The sample here was blood, taken before neoadjuvant nivolumab, alone or with ipilimumab. Source of these receptors: an adult with non-small cell lung cancer. Some clones in this sample may be carry-over from other donors' samples. Each CDR3 is given with its conserved first and last residue. D genes are given only for firm matches. Clone size is not always given. Where it is, it says once, few, many or a class for expanded clones.

j_call d_call clone_size v_call cdr3_aa cdr3_nt
TRBJ1-4 TRBD1 . TRBV5-1 CASSGTGTGNEKLFF TGCGCCAGCAGCGGAACCGGGACAGGGAATGAAAAACTGTTTTTT
TRBJ2-7 . . TRBV5-1 CASSLGTGEQYF TGCGCCAGCAGCTTGGGGACGGGCGAGCAGTACTTC
TRBJ2-7 . . TRBV29-1 CSGRDGTYEQYF TGCAGCGGCCGGGACGGGACCTACGAGCAGTACTTC
TRBJ2-5 . . TRBV6-5 CASSYSFSGTGETQYF TGTGCCAGCAGTTACTCTTTCAGCGGGACAGGAGAGACCCAGTACTTC
TRBJ1-1 . . TRBV6-5 CAANPRVGSEAFF TGTGCAGCTAACCCGAGGGTTGGCTCTGAAGCTTTCTTT
TRBJ1-1 TRBD1 . TRBV29-1 CSVEYRQGYTEAFF TGCAGCGTTGAATACCGACAGGGATATACTGAAGCTTTCTTT
TRBJ1-1 . . TRBV4-1 CASSLRGGEVDEAFF TGCGCCAGCAGCCTCAGAGGAGGGGAGGTGGATGAAGCTTTCTTT
TRBJ1-3 . . TRBV6-5 CASSPTGSGNTIYF TGTGCCAGCAGCCCTACAGGGTCTGGAAACACCATATATTTT
TRBJ1-2 . few TRBV29-1 CSVQGGAGYGYTF TGCAGCGTGCAAGGGGGGGCGGGATATGGCTACACCTTC
TRBJ2-5 TRBD2 . TRBV9 CASSVWTSGSRETQYF TGTGCCAGCAGCGTCTGGACTAGCGGGAGTCGGGAGACCCAGTACTTC
TRBJ1-1 TRBD1 once TRBV6-5 CASRFAGGTEAFF TGTGCCAGCAGGTTCGCAGGGGGTACTGAAGCTTTCTTT
TRBJ1-1 TRBD1 . TRBV7-9 CASSRTGGNTEAFF TGTGCCAGCAGCCGGACAGGGGGGAACACTGAAGCTTTCTTT
TRBJ2-1 TRBD1 once TRBV2 CASSPTRQGWNEQFF TGTGCCAGCAGTCCTACCCGACAGGGGTGGAATGAGCAGTTCTTC
TRBJ2-1 . . TRBV28 CASSEVDSYNEQFF TGTGCCAGCTCCGAGGTTGACAGCTACAATGAGCAGTTCTTC
TRBJ1-2 . few TRBV10-3 CAISESTANYGYTF TGTGCCATCAGTGAGTCCACAGCTAACTATGGCTACACCTTC
TRBJ1-1 . . TRBV10-2 CASSESRGERAFF TGCGCCAGCAGTGAGTCGAGGGGGGAGAGGGCTTTCTTT
TRBJ2-1 . . TRBV6-1 CASKDLAISLGEQFF TGTGCCAGCAAGGACCTGGCGATTTCCCTAGGCGAGCAGTTCTTC
TRBJ2-5 . . TRBV9 CASSADEETQYF TGTGCCAGCAGCGCAGATGAAGAGACCCAGTACTTC
TRBJ1-1 TRBD1 . TRBV29-1 CSAGQGPPGTEAFF TGCAGCGCCGGACAGGGGCCCCCGGGCACTGAAGCTTTCTTT
TRBJ1-1 . . TRBV5-1 CASSLEGSLEAFF TGCGCCAGCAGCTTGGAGGGCAGTCTTGAAGCTTTCTTT
TRBJ1-3 TRBD1 . TRBV5-1 CASSAFLGTAYSGNTIYF TGCGCCAGCAGCGCCTTCTTAGGGACAGCCTACTCTGGAAACACCATATATTTT
TRBJ2-5 . few TRBV5-4 CASSFLSSRETQYF TGTGCCAGCAGCTTTTTGTCCAGTCGAGAGACCCAGTACTTC
TRBJ2-3 TRBD2 . TRBV6-1 CASSGLAGADTQYF TGTGCCAGCAGTGGACTAGCGGGAGCAGATACGCAGTATTTT
TRBJ2-7 . . TRBV29-1 CSATGPNEQYF TGCAGCGCTACTGGGCCCAACGAGCAGTACTTC
TRBJ1-5 . . TRBV5-1 CASSLGVGGQPQHF TGCGCCAGCAGCTTGGGGGTGGGGGGACAGCCCCAGCATTTT
TRBJ1-2 . . TRBV29-1 CSVEASRGLGGYTF TGCAGCGTTGAAGCCTCGAGAGGGTTAGGCGGCTACACCTTC
TRBJ2-3 TRBD2 . TRBV6-1 CASSELSSGTGTDTQYF TGTGCCAGCAGTGAACTATCTAGCGGGACGGGCACAGATACGCAGTATTTT
TRBJ1-1 . . TRBV4-3 CASSQESRVTEAFF TGCGCCAGCAGCCAAGAATCGCGGGTCACTGAAGCTTTCTTT
TRBJ2-6 . . TRBV5-8 CASSLEGGANVLTF TGTGCCAGCAGCTTGGAAGGGGGGGCCAACGTCCTGACTTTC
TRBJ2-7 TRBD2 . TRBV20-1 CSARLAGEQYF TGCAGTGCTAGACTAGCGGGGGAGCAGTACTTC
TRBJ1-2 . . TRBV6-1 CASSEDRSRSNYGYTF TGTGCCAGCAGTGAAGATCGCTCTAGGAGTAACTATGGCTACACCTTC
TRBJ2-3 TRBD2 . TRBV7-2 CASSFGLAPFTDTQYF TGTGCCAGCAGCTTCGGACTAGCGCCTTTCACAGATACGCAGTATTTT
TRBJ2-3 . . TRBV7-9 CASSPIEAAFTQYF TGTGCCAGCAGCCCTATAGAGGCCGCCTTTACGCAGTATTTT
TRBJ1-2 TRBD1 . TRBV10-3 CAISGTGVGYTF TGTGCCATCAGTGGGACAGGGGTCGGCTACACCTTC
TRBJ1-5 . . TRBV6-5 CASSYMAGNNQPQHF TGTGCCAGCAGTTACATGGCAGGAAACAATCAGCCCCAGCATTTT
TRBJ2-5 . . TRBV5-4 CASSSRQQETQYF TGTGCCAGCAGCTCCCGGCAGCAAGAGACCCAGTACTTC
TRBJ1-1 . once TRBV6-5 CASSYQPGVVREAFF TGTGCCAGCAGTTACCAGCCAGGGGTCGTCCGTGAAGCTTTCTTT
TRBJ2-5 . . TRBV4-1 CASSRLPAVRETQYF TGCGCCAGCAGCCGGCTACCCGCGGTTCGGGAGACCCAGTACTTC
TRBJ2-7 TRBD2 . TRBV5-4 CASRWELAGVGEQYF TGTGCCAGCAGGTGGGAGCTAGCGGGAGTAGGGGAGCAGTACTTC
TRBJ2-1 TRBD2 . TRBV6-6 CASSPSGSNYEQFF TGTGCCAGCAGTCCTAGCGGGAGTAACTATGAGCAGTTCTTC
TRBJ1-1 . . TRBV30 CAWSPSSLGNTEAFF TGTGCCTGGAGTCCTTCGAGTTTAGGGAATACTGAAGCTTTCTTT
TRBJ1-2 . . TRBV6-5 CASSYLRQANYGYTF TGTGCCAGCAGTTACTTACGACAGGCTAACTATGGCTACACCTTC